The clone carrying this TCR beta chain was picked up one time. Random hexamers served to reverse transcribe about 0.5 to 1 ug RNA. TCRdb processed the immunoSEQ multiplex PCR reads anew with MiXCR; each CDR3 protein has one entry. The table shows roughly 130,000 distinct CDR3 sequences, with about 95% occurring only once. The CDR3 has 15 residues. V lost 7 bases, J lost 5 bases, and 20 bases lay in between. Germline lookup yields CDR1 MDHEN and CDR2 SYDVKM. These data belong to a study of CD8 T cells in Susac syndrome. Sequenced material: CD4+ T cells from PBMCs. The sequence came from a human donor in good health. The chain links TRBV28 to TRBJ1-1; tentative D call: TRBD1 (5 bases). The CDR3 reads CASIGWGRGGTEAFF. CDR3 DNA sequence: TGTGCCAGCATCGGCTGGGGACGGGGAGGGACTGAAGCTTTCTTT.